This section outlines one TCR beta chain sequence together with its context. Its antigen is still unknown. The sample holds no much larger clone one base away, and base qualities are not on file. The library was built by means of the immunoSEQ multiplex PCR assay. A mixture of 60 forward primers for TCR Vbeta segments and 13 reverse primers for TCR Jbeta segments was used in the multiplex PCR. The CDR3 region of rearranged TCR beta genes was amplified from genomic DNA by a multiplex PCR assay. On the Illumina HiSeq System, the amplified TCR beta libraries were sequenced as 87-base-pair reads. Regarding the original processing steps: A later analysis counted some 74 million unique TCR beta chains across the 550 to 750 repertoires, and some 11 million of these chains were shared by at least two donors. To remove PCR and sequencing errors, raw reads were error-corrected and collapsed into unique sequences using a nearest-neighbor algorithm that merged closely related sequences. To assign V, D and J gene segments, CDR3 sequences were aligned to IMGT reference sequences. For a sequence to be retained, at least a six-nucleotide match to both a V gene segment and a J gene segment was required. A rearrangement counted as productive if the CDR3 had no stop codons and remained in frame with V and J, and every other rearrangement counted as non-productive. CDR3 was defined according to IMGT convention as the region running from the second conserved V-encoded cysteine to the conserved J-encoded phenylalanine. The earlier analysis of 587 of the donors excluded sequences that lacked an unambiguous match to a single V gene segment. In an earlier analysis of several hundred of the donors, V segments were called functional above 56.7% productive rearrangements and were called segregating when the between-donor standard deviation exceeded 5%. A statistical classification framework was developed to diagnose cytomegalovirus status using the catalog of TCR beta chain sequences. In a later analysis, V and J genes were assigned by comparing TCR nucleotide sequences against IMGT/GENE-DB human TR gene sequences. The TCRdist pipeline was used in a later analysis to assign CDR3 sequences and most-parsimonious VDJ recombination scenarios. In a later analysis, each TCR beta chain was defined by its CDR3 amino acid sequence together with its V-gene family, and reads without a unique V-gene family were excluded. To address suspected cross-contamination and a sequencing artifact, a later analysis removed 592 highly shared, low-generation-probability nucleotide sequences. In a later analysis, a clonal expansion index for each public chain was calculated from normalized within-repertoire ranks of inferred template counts. In a later analysis, generation probabilities were computed with a VDJ recombination model fitted to out-of-frame rearrangements, and the resulting probabilities were checked against IGoR. Hypergeometric tests were used in a later analysis to score TCR-TCR, TCR-HLA and TCR-CMV co-occurrence, with a repertoire-size bias correction applied to the TCR pairs. False discovery rates were estimated in a later analysis by permuting HLA or CMV assignments 20 times. In a later analysis, co-occurring TCRs were grouped with DBSCAN, and TCRdist sequence similarity was added when clustering was performed within HLA-allele-positive subsets. For co-occurrence clustering, repertoires with fewer than 30,000 or more than 120,000 public chains were excluded, along with a handful of repertoires with anomalous nucleotide sharing. The immuneACCESS repertoire file appears here via TCRdb, limited to in-frame rearrangements. These files lack a portion of the clones; in checked studies, under half of the deficit traces to unresolved V genes, and the cause of the others is not known. V and J calls and clone size are given by that table; D and trimming were obtained from the DNA. Within this sample are fewer than 100,000 clones, with over 60% of them counted one time only. In total, the top ten clones hold approximately 15% of the sample.

The cohort was made up of 666 healthy bone marrow donors. All cohort members were sampled while nominally healthy, although unrecorded immune exposures were likely present. The donor was CMV seropositive and was included in the group of 300 or so seropositive cohort members. Each donor provided a peripheral blood sample, and peripheral blood mononuclear cells were used for TCR beta sequencing. Genomic DNA extraction from the blood cell samples was performed with the Qiagen DNeasy Blood Extraction Kit. The data stem from a study of cytomegalovirus exposure and HLA in healthy donors (dated by TCRdb to the late 2010s). Context from the whole study: An earlier analysis of approximately 550 of the donors reported about 250 Gb of sequence data and 117 million unique TCR beta sequences from about 200 million T cells. Roughly 300 gigabases of sequencing data and roughly 81 million unique TCR sequences made up an early release that covered over 550 HLA-typed donors. Of the approximately 400 genotyped donors, approximately 82% fell in the genetic ancestry cluster associated with self-reported Caucasian donors. The study aimed to test whether signatures of past pathogen exposure could be identified by cataloging public T cell receptors. The T cell repertoires of 666 subjects were profiled by immunosequencing and related to cytomegalovirus serostatus. In addition to the first cohort of roughly 670 subjects, a separate validation cohort of 120 different subjects was used. High-throughput TCR immunosequencing, statistical association of individual TCRs with disease status, and machine learning were combined to predict cytomegalovirus infection status. A later analysis re-examined previously published TCR beta repertoires from about 700 donors and added high-resolution HLA genotyping to investigate patterns of TCR occurrence. In the later analysis, no new phenotypic data were used to find candidate immune exposures; instead, reliance was placed on TCR beta sequences and their occurrence across donors. An earlier analysis of several hundred of the donors applied high-throughput TCR beta sequencing to assess whether each TCR beta V gene segment acted as functional or pseudogenic. Donor age, sex, ethnicity and CMV serostatus were compiled alongside the repertoire data. Genome-wide SNP genotypes for about 65% of the 666 donors were used in a later genetic analysis, which treated that subset as a discovery cohort. Every repertoire in the discovery cohort had been generated on one and the same sequencing platform. HLA typing covered class I and class II loci at four-digit resolution. Typing coverage differed by locus: A, B, C, DRB1 and DQB1 were typed in about 620-640 donors, DQA1 in about 510, DPA1 in approximately 600, and DPB1 in just under 480. Because of strong linkage in the cohort, roughly five DR-DQ haplotypes were treated as single units for association and clustering. Across 300 to 400 genotyped donors of the cohort, an average of about 220,000 unique TCR beta nucleotide sequences per donor were sequenced, and roughly 17% of those sequences were non-productive. General conclusions and limits of the study: Compared with the approximately 700-donor mean, donors in an Asian-associated ancestry cluster had fewer N-insertions in productive TCRs, according to a later genetic analysis. The study listed 150 to 200 TCR beta chains as associated with cytomegalovirus. The presence/absence analyses assumed that sequencing depth was roughly uniform across donors, and that assumption may not be true. While some public TCRs were present in many individuals, most TCR sequences turned up only very rarely across donors. Cytomegalovirus status was reported to be diagnosed by the classifier with high specificity and sensitivity in both the original and validation cohorts. Because HLA typing was missing for some donors at each locus, association tests included only the typed subset. A further reported finding was that TCR beta sequences accurately predicted the HLA-A and HLA-B alleles for most subjects in the first cohort. Only TCR beta chains were sequenced in this cohort, and the absence of alpha or paired-chain data limited detectable features. In vitro tests confirmed that a few of the cytomegalovirus-associated TCR beta chains recognize cytomegalovirus antigens. Compared with equally common non-associated chains, HLA-associated TCR beta chains in a later analysis were more clonally expanded and had lower generation probabilities. A later analysis found that TCR association rates varied across HLA loci, with DRB1 alleles showing the most associated TCRs and HLA-C alleles the fewest. A later analysis found that most CMV-associated TCR beta chains appeared HLA-restricted, with HLA associations seemingly driven largely by CMV exposure. A later analysis associated 17,000 or so TCR beta sequences with specific HLA alleles at a false discovery rate of 0.05. According to a later analysis, parvovirus B19, influenza, CMV and Epstein-Barr virus appeared linked to several top co-occurrence clusters. According to the authors, the approach could potentially be generalized to other disease states and immunological phenotypes. Correlated functional status among segregating V segments might reflect linkage disequilibrium, but an unknown experimental factor could not be ruled out. Some IMGT-functional V segments, including TRBV6-2 and TRBV6-3, could not be distinguished by the 87-base-pair reads and were therefore excluded. When HLA alleles, especially DR and DQ, strongly co-occurred, attributing TCR associations to individual alleles was difficult. A group of highly shared sequence variants was considered likely to be a technical artifact of the sequencing pipeline. An association between a missense DCLRE1C variant and V-gene and J-gene trimming of TCR beta chains was found in a later genetic analysis and replicated in an independent cohort. In an earlier analysis of around 500 of the donors, most TCR beta V segments appeared in productive rearrangements about 90% or about 30% of the time, broadly matching IMGT annotations. Immune exposure information for the cohort was limited to CMV serostatus. Roughly 15 rarely observed V segments, including chromosome 9 orphons, were excluded from the earlier analysis of a few hundred of the donors because counts were too low.

From cysteine to phenylalanine, the CDR3 is 14 amino acids long. Here the CDR3 DNA is all that survives: 42 bases in frame from base 1. The germline V gene (reference sequence) yields MNHNY for CDR1 and SVGAGI for CDR2. Trimming removed 8 bases from V and 4 bases from J, leaving 12 bases between the germline ends. The sequence came from a man aged 55 to 70 in good health and CMV-seropositive. Sequencing input: PBMCs. Recombination linked TRBV6-6 to TRBJ2-6, with a weak D call of TRBD2 (6 bases match). The CDR3 amino acid sequence is: CASVGGSGANVLTF. DNA sequence: TGTGCCAGCGTGGGGGGATCCGGGGCCAACGTCCTGACTTTC.